This TCR beta chain comes out of a study of CD8+ T cells in alopecia areata. This CDR3 contains 16 residues. CDR1 SQVTM and CDR2 ANQGSEA come from the germline V gene. The germline V and J ends were trimmed by 2 bases and 5 bases, with 22 bases remaining between them. Extracted from the samples, RNA was reverse transcribed into cDNA to serve as the sequencing template. Using immunoSEQ multiplex PCR, the repertoire was profiled, and TCRdb retains in-frame clones only, with some absent. Of about 300,000 clones in the sample, 58% were seen once. The treatment: oral pan-JAK inhibitor, 5-10 mg twice daily.

Source: CD4+ T cells sorted from blood, taken at week 24, from a patient treated with tofacitinib. The sequence derives from a human donor with alopecia areata. The chain links TRBV29-1 to TRBJ2-7; D unresolved. CDR3 sequence: CSVENRDGVLFNEQYF. Here the CDR3 DNA reads TGCAGCGTTGAAAACCGAGATGGGGTACTGTTCAACGAGCAGTACTTC.